A single sample is the source of the 12 T cell receptor beta chains below, sequenced in a study of T cell responses to AZD1222 COVID-19 vaccine. Assay: immunoSEQ multiplex PCR; the TCRdb copy retains only in-frame clones and omits some. Of around 83,000 clones in the sample, less than 95% are singletons; the top ten hold less than 6%. The sequenced sample was peripheral blood, obtained 28 days after the second AZD1222 dose. Source of these receptors: an adult who received the AZD1222 COVID-19 vaccine.

The chain couples TRBV30 to TRBJ2-3, with TRBD1 identical over 8 bases. Trimming at V came to 4 bases and at J to 6 bases, leaving 15 bases not matched to a gene. Germline CDR1 and CDR2: GTSNPN and SVGIG (reference sequence). The CDR3 extends over 16 amino acids. The CDR3 sequence is CAWTDPGGWVEDTQYF. CDR3 nucleotides: TGTGCCTGGACTGATCCAGGGGGCTGGGTTGAGGATACGCAGTATTTT.

CDR3 sequence (DNA): TGCAGTGCTAGTCTGGGAAATGGCTACACCTTC. It yields the protein CSASLGNGYTF. The genes are TRBV20-1 and TRBJ1-2; D not certain. The CDR3 spans 11 residues. Trimming stripped 3 bases from V and 6 bases from J, with 8 bases between. Germline V gene data show CDR1 as DFQATT and CDR2 as SNEGSKA (reference sequence).

This sequence joins TRBV29-1 and TRBJ1-1, with 7 bases fitting TRBD1. V lost 6 bases, J lost 4 bases, and 17 bases stayed unmatched. This CDR3 comprises 16 residues. Germline-derived CDR1 and CDR2 are SQVTM and ANQGSEA. The CDR3 here is CSVAPGQGDGGTEAFF. In DNA, the CDR3 is TGCAGCGTCGCCCCAGGGCAGGGGGACGGAGGCACTGAAGCTTTCTTT.

V gene TRBV6-5 combines with J gene TRBJ2-4; perhaps TRBD1 as D (5 bases). V gave up 0 bases and J gave up 8 bases, with 11 bases separating them. The CDR3 consists of 14 residues. The germline V gene encodes CDR1 MNHEY and CDR2 SVGAGI. The DNA of the CDR3 is TGTGCCAGCAGTTACTCGAACCAGGGATACATTCAGTACTTC. Translating it yields CASSYSNQGYIQYF.

V and J are TRBV3-1 (or the pseudogene TRBV3-2) and TRBJ2-5; 8 bases line up with TRBD2. The V and J ends lost 1 base and 2 bases, in that order; junction bases with no gene match: 9. Per the germline V gene, CDR1 is LGHDT and CDR2 is YNNKEL (reference sequence). CDR3 length equals 17 residues. The CDR3 DNA reads as TGTGCCAGCAGCCAAGTTGGACGGGGGGGCGGACAAGAGACCCAGTACTTC. It specifies CASSQVGRGGGQETQYF.

The chain employs TRBV7-2 and TRBJ1-3; no firm D call. V lost 3 bases and J lost 4, with 10 bases in between. Germline lookup yields CDR1 SGHTA and CDR2 FQGNSA. This CDR3 region has 14 residues. The CDR3 region has the DNA TGTGCCAGCAGCTTCGGTCCAGGAGGAAACACCATATATTTT. It translates to CASSFGPGGNTIYF.

This chain joins TRBV2 and TRBJ1-6, with D perhaps TRBD1 (5 bases). CDR3 size: 14 residues. The V end was cut by 9 bases, the J end by 9 bases, with 18 bases between. Germline loops: CDR1 SNHLY, CDR2 FYNNEI. Here the CDR3 reads CASKLTGPSSPLHF. In DNA, the CDR3 is TGTGCCAGTAAATTGACGGGACCCAGTTCACCCCTCCACTTT.

This sequence joins TRBV5-5 and TRBJ2-3; TRBD2 matches at 10 bases. With V trimmed by 3 bases and J by 6 bases, 4 bases remained unmatched. CDR3 size: 14 residues. The germline V gene has CDR1 SGHKS and CDR2 YYEKEE (reference sequence). The CDR3 region has the DNA TGTGCCAGCAGCTCGGTGGGACTAGCGGATACGCAGTATTTT. Translating it yields CASSSVGLADTQYF.

This chain connects TRBV7-2 to TRBJ1-5, with D maybe TRBD1 (5 bases). The ends were cut back, 3 bases at V and 3 bases at J, with 6 bases in the middle. Germline lookup yields CDR1 SGHTA and CDR2 FQGNSA. This CDR3 spans 13 amino acids. The CDR3 DNA reads as TGTGCCAGCAGCTTGGACACCAATCAGCCCCAGCATTTT. It encodes CASSLDTNQPQHF.

V usage is TRBV5-6 and J usage is TRBJ2-2; D is possibly TRBD1 (5 bases). The V end was cut by 5 bases, the J end by 1 base, with 15 bases between. Germline assignment: CDR1 SGHDT and CDR2 YYEEEE. CDR3 size: 16 residues. CDR3 coding DNA: TGTGCCAGCAGATACCTCGGGCAGGGGAACACCGGGGAGCTGTTTTTT. Encoded protein: CASRYLGQGNTGELFF.

V usage is TRBV4-1 and J usage is TRBJ1-6; 8 bases are a match to TRBD1. The V segment lost 1 base and the J segment 8 bases; nucleotides outside the gene matches: 7. The CDR3 is 16 amino acids. The germline V gene has CDR1 MGHRA and CDR2 YSYEKL. CDR3: CASSQAKDRAYSPLHF. Here the CDR3 DNA reads TGCGCCAGCAGCCAAGCCAAGGACAGGGCCTATTCACCCCTCCACTTT.

The chain has TRBV24-1 and TRBJ2-5; D is ambiguous. The length of the CDR3 is 14 residues. Between the trimmed V and J ends, which lost 0 bases and 10 bases, there was a span of 14 bases. CDR1 is KGHDR and CDR2 is SFDVKD in the germline V gene. The chain's CDR3 is CATSDLSDDRVQYF. For the CDR3, the DNA is TGTGCCACCAGTGATTTGTCAGATGATCGGGTCCAGTACTTC.